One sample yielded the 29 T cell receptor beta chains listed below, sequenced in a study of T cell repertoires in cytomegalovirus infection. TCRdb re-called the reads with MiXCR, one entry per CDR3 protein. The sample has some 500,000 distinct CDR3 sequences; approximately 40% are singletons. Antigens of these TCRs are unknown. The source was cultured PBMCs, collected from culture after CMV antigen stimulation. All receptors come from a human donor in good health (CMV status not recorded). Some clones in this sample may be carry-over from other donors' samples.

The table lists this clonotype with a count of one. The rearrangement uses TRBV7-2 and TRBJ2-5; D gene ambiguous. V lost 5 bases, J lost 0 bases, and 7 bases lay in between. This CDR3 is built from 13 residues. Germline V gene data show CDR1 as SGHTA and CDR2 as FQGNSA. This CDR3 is CASSTSYQETQYF. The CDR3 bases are TGTGCCAGCAGCACCTCGTACCAAGAGACCCAGTACTTC.

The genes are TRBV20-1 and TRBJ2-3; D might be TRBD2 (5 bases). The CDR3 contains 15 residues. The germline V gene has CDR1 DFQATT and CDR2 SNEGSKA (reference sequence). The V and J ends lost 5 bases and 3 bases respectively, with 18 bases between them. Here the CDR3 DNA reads TGCAGTGCTCCCCGAGACGACCCGGGGACAGATACGCAGTATTTT. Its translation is CSAPRDDPGTDTQYF.

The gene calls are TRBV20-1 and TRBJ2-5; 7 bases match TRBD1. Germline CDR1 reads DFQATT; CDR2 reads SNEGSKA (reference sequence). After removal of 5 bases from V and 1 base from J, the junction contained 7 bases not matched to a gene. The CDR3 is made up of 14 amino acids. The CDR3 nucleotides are TGCAGTGCTCTCGGACAGGCCACCCAAGAGACCCAGTACTTC. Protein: CSALGQATQETQYF.

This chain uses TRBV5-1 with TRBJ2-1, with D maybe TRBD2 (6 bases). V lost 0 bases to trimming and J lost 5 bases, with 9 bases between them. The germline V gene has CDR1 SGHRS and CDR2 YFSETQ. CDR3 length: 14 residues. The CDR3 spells CASSLVVADNEQFF. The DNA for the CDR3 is TGCGCCAGCAGCTTGGTGGTAGCGGACAATGAGCAGTTCTTC.

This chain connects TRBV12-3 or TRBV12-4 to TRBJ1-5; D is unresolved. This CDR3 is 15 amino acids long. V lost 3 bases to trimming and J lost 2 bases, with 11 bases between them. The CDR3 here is CASSLIIRGNQPQHF. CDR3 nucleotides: TGTGCCAGCAGTTTGATTATCAGAGGCAATCAGCCCCAGCATTTT.

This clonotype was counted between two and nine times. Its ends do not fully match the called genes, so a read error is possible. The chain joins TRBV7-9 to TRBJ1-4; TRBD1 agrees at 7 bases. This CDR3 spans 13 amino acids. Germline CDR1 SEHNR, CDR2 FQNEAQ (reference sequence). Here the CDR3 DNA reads TGTGCCAGCAGCAGGGGGCAGAATGAAAGACTGTTTTTT. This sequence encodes CASSRGQNERLFF. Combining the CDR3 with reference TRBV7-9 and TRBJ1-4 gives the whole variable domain DTGVSQNPRHKITKRGQNVTFRCDPISEHNRLYWYRQTLGQGPEFLTYFQNEAQLEKSRLLSDRFSAERPKGSFSTLEIQRTEQGDSAMYLCASSRGQNERLFFGSGTQLSVL.

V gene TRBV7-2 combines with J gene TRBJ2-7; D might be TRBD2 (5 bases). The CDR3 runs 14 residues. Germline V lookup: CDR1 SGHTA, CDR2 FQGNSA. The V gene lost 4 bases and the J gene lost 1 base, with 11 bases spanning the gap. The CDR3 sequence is CASSSLGLSYEQYF. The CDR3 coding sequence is TGTGCCAGCAGCTCCCTCGGACTTTCCTACGAGCAGTACTTC.

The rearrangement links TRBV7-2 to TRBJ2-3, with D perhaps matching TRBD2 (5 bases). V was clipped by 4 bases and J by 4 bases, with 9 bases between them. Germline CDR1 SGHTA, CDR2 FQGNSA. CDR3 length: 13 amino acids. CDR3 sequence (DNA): TGTGCCAGCAGCTCGACTAAAGCAGATACGCAGTATTTT. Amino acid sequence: CASSSTKADTQYF.

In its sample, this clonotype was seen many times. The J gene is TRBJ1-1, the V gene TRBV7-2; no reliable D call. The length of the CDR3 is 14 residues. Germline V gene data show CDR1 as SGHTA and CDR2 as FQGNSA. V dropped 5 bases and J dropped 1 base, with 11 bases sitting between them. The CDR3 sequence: CASSPEAGNTEAFF. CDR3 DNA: TGTGCCAGCAGCCCTGAGGCAGGGAACACTGAAGCTTTCTTT.

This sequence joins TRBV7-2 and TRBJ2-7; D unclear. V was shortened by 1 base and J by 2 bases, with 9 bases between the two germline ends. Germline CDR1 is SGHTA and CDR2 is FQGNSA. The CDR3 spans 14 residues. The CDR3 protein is CASSLEVGAYEQYF. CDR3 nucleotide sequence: TGTGCCAGCAGCTTAGAGGTTGGCGCCTACGAGCAGTACTTC.

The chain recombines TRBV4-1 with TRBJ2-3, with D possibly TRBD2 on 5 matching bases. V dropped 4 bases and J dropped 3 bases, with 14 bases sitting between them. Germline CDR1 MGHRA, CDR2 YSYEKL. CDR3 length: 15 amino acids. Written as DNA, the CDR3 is TGCGCCAGCAGCCGGTGGCGGGTTGCAACAGATACGCAGTATTTT. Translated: CASSRWRVATDTQYF.

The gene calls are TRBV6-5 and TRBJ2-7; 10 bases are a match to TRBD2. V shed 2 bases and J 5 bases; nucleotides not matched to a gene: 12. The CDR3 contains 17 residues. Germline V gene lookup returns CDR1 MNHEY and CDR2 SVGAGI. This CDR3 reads CASSYRRGLAGDNEQYF. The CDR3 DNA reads TGTGCCAGCAGTTACCGACGGGGGCTAGCGGGAGACAACGAGCAGTACTTC.

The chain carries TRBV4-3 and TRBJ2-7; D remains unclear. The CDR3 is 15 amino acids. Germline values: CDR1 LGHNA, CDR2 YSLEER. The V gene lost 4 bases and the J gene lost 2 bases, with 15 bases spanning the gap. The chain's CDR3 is CASSPHGYGTYEQYF. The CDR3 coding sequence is TGCGCCAGCAGCCCCCACGGCTACGGTACCTACGAGCAGTACTTC.

CDR3 in amino acids: CASMGLAEPKVPYEQYF. CDR3 in DNA: TGTGCCAGCATGGGTCTAGCGGAACCCAAGGTCCCCTACGAGCAGTACTTC. The chain couples TRBV6-2 or TRBV6-3 to TRBJ2-7; TRBD2 matches 7 bases. The length of the CDR3 is 17 residues. CDR1 is MNHEY, CDR2 SVGEGT, per germline. V lost 7 bases, J lost 2 bases, and 17 bases stayed unmatched.

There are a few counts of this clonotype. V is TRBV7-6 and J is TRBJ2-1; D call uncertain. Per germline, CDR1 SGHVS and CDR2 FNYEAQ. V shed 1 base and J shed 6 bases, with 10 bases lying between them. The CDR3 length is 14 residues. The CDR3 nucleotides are TGTGCCAGCAGCTTAGGTGTAACCGCCAATGAGCAGTTCTTC. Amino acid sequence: CASSLGVTANEQFF.

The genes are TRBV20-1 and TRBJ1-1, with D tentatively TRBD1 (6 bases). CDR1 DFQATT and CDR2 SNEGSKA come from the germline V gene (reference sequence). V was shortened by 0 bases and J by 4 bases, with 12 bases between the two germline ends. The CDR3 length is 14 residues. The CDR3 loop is CSARDLGGGTEAFF. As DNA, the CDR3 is TGCAGTGCTAGAGATCTGGGAGGGGGCACTGAAGCTTTCTTT.

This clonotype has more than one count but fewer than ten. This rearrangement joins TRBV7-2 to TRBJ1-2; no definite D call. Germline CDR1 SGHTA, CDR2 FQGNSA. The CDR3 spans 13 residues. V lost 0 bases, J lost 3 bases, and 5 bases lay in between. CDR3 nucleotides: TGTGCCAGCAGCTTAGCAGAGTACTATGGCTACACCTTC. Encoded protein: CASSLAEYYGYTF.

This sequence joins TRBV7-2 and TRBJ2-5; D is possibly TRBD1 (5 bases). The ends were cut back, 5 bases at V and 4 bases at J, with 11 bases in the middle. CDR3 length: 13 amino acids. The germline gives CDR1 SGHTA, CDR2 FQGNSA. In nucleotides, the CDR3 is TGTGCCAGCAGCGGGAAGGGGTTAGAGACCCAGTACTTC. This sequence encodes CASSGKGLETQYF.

The CDR3 nucleotides read TGTGCCAGCAGTGACGGGTATTCGAACACTGAAGCTTTCTTT. Translation gives CASSDGYSNTEAFF. The chain links TRBV2 to TRBJ1-1; D not certain. Germline values: CDR1 SNHLY, CDR2 FYNNEI. V was shortened by 3 bases and J by 1 base, with 9 bases between the two germline ends. The CDR3 runs to 14 residues.

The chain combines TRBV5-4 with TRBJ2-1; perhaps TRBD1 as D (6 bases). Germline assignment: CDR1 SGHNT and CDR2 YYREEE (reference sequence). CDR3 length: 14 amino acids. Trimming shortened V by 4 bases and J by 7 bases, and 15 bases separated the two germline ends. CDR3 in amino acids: CASSLETGRNEQFF. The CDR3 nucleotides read TGTGCCAGCAGCCTAGAGACAGGACGGAATGAGCAGTTCTTC. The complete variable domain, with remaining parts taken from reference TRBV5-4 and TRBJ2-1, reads ETGVTQSPTHLIKTRGQQVTLRCSSQSGHNTVSWYQQALGQGPQFIFQYYREEENGRGNFPPRFSGLQFPNYSSELNVNALELDDSALYLCASSLETGRNEQFFGPGTRLTVL.

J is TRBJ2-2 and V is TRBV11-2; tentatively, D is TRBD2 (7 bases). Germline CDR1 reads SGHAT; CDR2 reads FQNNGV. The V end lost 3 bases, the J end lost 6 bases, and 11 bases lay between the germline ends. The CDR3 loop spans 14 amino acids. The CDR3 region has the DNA TGTGCCAGCAGCTTGGGGGGGGGCGCCGGGGAGCTGTTTTTT. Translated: CASSLGGGAGELFF. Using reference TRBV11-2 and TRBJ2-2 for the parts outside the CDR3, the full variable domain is EAGVAQSPRYKIIEKRQSVAFWCNPISGHATLYWYQQILGQGPKLLIQFQNNGVVDDSQLPKDRFSAERLKGVDSTLKIQPAKLEDSAVYLCASSLGGGAGELFFGEGSRLTVL.

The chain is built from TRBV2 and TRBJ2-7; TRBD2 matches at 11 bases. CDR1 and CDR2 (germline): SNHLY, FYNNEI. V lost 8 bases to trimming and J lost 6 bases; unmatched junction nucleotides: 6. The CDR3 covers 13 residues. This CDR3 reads CASAGTSGREQYF. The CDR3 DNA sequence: TGTGCCAGCGCTGGGACTAGCGGCCGCGAGCAGTACTTC.

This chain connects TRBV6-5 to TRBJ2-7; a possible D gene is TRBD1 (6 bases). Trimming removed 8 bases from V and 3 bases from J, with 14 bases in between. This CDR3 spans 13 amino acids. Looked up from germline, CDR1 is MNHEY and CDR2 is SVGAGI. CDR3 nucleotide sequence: TGTGCCAGCCGGAAGACAGGAAGCTACGAGCAGTACTTC. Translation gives CASRKTGSYEQYF.

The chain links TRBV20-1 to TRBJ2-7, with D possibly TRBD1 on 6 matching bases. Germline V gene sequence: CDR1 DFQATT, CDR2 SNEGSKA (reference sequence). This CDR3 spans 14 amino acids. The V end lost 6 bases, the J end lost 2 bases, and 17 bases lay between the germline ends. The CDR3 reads CSARRQATPYEQYF. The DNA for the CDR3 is TGCAGTGCCAGAAGACAGGCAACCCCCTACGAGCAGTACTTC.

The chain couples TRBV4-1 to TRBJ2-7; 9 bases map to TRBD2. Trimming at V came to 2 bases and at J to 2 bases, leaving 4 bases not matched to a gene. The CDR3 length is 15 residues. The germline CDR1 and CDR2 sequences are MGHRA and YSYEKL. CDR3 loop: CASSQLSGRTYEQYF. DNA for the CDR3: TGCGCCAGCAGCCAACTTAGCGGGAGAACCTACGAGCAGTACTTC.

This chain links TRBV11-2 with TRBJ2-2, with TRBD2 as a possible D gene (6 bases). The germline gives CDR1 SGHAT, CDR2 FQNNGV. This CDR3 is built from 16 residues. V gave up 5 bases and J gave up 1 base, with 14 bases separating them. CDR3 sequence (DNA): TGTGCCAGCAGCCAGCAACAAGCGGGGAACACCGGGGAGCTGTTTTTT. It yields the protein CASSQQQAGNTGELFF.

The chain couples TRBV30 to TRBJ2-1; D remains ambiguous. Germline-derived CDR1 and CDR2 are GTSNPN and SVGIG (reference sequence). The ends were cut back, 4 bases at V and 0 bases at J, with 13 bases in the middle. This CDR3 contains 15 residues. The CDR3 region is CAWNRGGSSYNEQFF. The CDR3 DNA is TGTGCCTGGAATCGTGGCGGCAGCTCCTACAATGAGCAGTTCTTC. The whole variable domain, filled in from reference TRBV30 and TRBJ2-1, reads SQTIHQWPATLVQPVGSPLSLECTVEGTSNPNLYWYRQAAGRGLQLLFYSVGIGQISSEVPQNLSASRPQDRQFILSSKKLLLSDSGFYLCAWNRGGSSYNEQFFGPGTRLTVL.

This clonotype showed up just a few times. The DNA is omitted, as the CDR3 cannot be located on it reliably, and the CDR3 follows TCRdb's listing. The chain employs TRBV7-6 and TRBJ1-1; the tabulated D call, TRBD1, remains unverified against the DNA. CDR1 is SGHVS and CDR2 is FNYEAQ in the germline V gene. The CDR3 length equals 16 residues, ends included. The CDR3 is CASSLASGQDNTEAFF.

The CDR3 sequence is CAISDATGMNTEAFF. CDR3 DNA: TGTGCCATCAGTGATGCGACAGGTATGAACACTGAAGCTTTCTTT. The rearrangement links TRBV10-3 to TRBJ1-1, with D perhaps matching TRBD1 (6 bases). The CDR3 totals 15 residues. CDR1 is ENHRY and CDR2 is SYGVKD in the germline V gene. V was clipped by 3 bases and J by 0 bases, with 11 bases between them.